This T cell receptor (beta chain) was retrieved from a study of cytomegalovirus exposure and HLA in healthy donors. Study-wide results and limits: Earlier findings revealed that most TCR beta V segments proved productive either about 87% or about 30% of the time. Excluded were some V segments that proved indistinguishable, including TRBV6-2 and TRBV6-3.

The PCR employed 60 Vbeta primers together with 13 Jbeta primers. Here immunoSEQ multiplex PCR was the method, and the copy in TCRdb shows in-frame clones only, minus some. The sample has roughly 250,000 clones, 80% seen once. Looked up from germline, CDR1 is SGDLS and CDR2 is YYNGEE. The CDR3 runs 17 residues. V dropped 3 bases and J dropped 5 bases, with 23 bases sitting between them. About this clone itself: Its antigen is not known.

This chain links TRBV9 with TRBJ2-5; a weak D match, TRBD1 (6 bases). This TCR was sampled from a girl aged 2 to 10 in good health and CMV-seronegative. The source material was PBMCs. The CDR3 here is CASSGEITGLNRETQYF. The CDR3 coding sequence is TGTGCCAGCAGCGGAGAGATTACAGGGTTGAACCGGGAGACCCAGTACTTC.